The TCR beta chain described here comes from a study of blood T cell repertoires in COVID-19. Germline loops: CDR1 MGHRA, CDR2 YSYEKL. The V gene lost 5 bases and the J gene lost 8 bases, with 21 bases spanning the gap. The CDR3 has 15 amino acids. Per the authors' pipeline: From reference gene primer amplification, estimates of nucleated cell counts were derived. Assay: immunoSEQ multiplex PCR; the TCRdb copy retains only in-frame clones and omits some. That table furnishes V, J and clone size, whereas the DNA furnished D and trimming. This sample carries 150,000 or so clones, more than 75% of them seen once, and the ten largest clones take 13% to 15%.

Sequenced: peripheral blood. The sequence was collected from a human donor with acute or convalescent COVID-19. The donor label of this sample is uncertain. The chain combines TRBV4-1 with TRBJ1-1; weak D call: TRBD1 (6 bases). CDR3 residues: CASSSPAQGTEEAFF. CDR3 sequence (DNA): TGCGCCAGCAGCTCCCCAGCCCAGGGGACGGAGGAAGCTTTCTTT.